Below are 28 T cell receptor beta chains sequenced from a single sample in a study of blood T cells in healthy people across ages. Primers used in a second PCR of about 6 to 11 cycles were a sample-barcoded 5' primer and a J-beta primer mix. TCRdb reprocessed the 5' RACE reads with MiXCR, giving one entry per CDR3 protein. Of about 290,000 distinct CDR3 sequences detected, roughly a quarter appear once; the ten largest clones hold 29%. Sequenced: blood. These receptors originate from a woman aged 70-85 years in good health.

The chain couples TRBV4-2 to TRBJ1-1, with 7 bases that match TRBD1. The V segment lost 1 base and the J segment 4 bases; nucleotides outside the gene matches: 3. Germline lookup yields CDR1 LGHNA and CDR2 YNFKEQ. The CDR3 totals 14 residues. CDR3 bases: TGTGCCAGCAGCCAAGGGGACAGCACCACTGAAGCTTTCTTT. Amino acids: CASSQGDSTTEAFF.

This clonotype was seen a few times. The V call is TRBV7-2, the J call TRBJ1-5, with a weak D call TRBD1 (5 bases). Germline CDR1 and CDR2: SGHTA and FQGNSA. V gave up 5 bases and J gave up 4 bases, with 15 bases separating them. CDR3 length equals 15 residues. The CDR3 sequence: CASSPEGFENQPQHF. The DNA for the CDR3 is TGTGCCAGCAGCCCTGAGGGGTTCGAGAATCAGCCCCAGCATTTT.

This clonotype showed up just a few times. This chain links TRBV28 with TRBJ2-5, with D perhaps being TRBD1 or TRBD2 (5 bases each). Germline V gives CDR1 MDHEN, CDR2 SYDVKM. The ends were cut back, 7 bases at V and 7 bases at J, with 25 bases in the middle. The length of the CDR3 is 16 residues. The DNA for the CDR3 is TGTGCCAGCAACGCTCCCCAACAGGACTTTAAGGGGACCCAGTACTTC. Amino acid sequence: CASNAPQQDFKGTQYF.

The V and J genes are TRBV6-1 and TRBJ2-1, with 7 bases lining up with TRBD2. CDR3 length: 16 residues. V lost 3 bases to trimming and J lost 9 bases; unmatched junction nucleotides: 14. Germline V CDR1 and CDR2: MNHNS, SASEGT. CDR3 nucleotide sequence: TGTGCCAGCAGTGACCTAGCGGTATTTCTTTGGGGTGAGCAGTTCTTC. Its translation is CASSDLAVFLWGEQFF.

As concerns this clonotype: In this CDR3 the conserved last residue, phenylalanine or tryptophan, is missing, so a read error is likely. J is TRBJ2-1 and V is TRBV29-1; TRBD2 aligns across 9 bases. The assigned J gene may be wrong: the sequence end matches TRBJ2-5 better. This CDR3 is built from 13 residues. The germline gives CDR1 SQVTM, CDR2 ANQGSEA. The CDR3 region is CSVETSGKETQYL. In nucleotides, the CDR3 is TGCAGCGTCGAGACTAGCGGAAAAGAGACCCAGTACCTC.

The V and J genes are TRBV4-3 and TRBJ2-3, with a tentative D call TRBD1 (5 bases). Trimming took 0 bases from V and 3 from J, leaving 13 bases between them. This CDR3 spans 16 amino acids. Germline assignment: CDR1 LGHNA and CDR2 YSLEER. CDR3 nucleotide sequence: TGCGCCAGCAGCCAAGATCACGGACAAGCGACAGATACGCAGTATTTT. The encoded protein is CASSQDHGQATDTQYF.

Only a few counts were recorded for this clonotype. The chain recombines TRBV29-1 with TRBJ2-1; 10 bases align to TRBD1. Germline assignment: CDR1 SQVTM and CDR2 ANQGSEA. The CDR3 runs to 14 residues. The J segment lost 5 bases and the V segment lost 4 bases, leaving 5 bases of the junction unmatched. The DNA for the CDR3 is TGCAGCGTTGGAGGGACAGGGGTCCACAATGAGCAGTTCTTC. Translated: CSVGGTGVHNEQFF.

This clonotype was picked up a small number of times. This rearrangement joins TRBV6-5 to TRBJ2-7, with 7 bases that match TRBD1. CDR1 is MNHEY and CDR2 is SVGAGI in the germline V gene. The CDR3 runs to 13 residues. V was clipped by 6 bases and J by 6 bases; unmatched bases: 8. CDR3 loop: CASSRTGPSEQYF. The DNA of the CDR3 is TGTGCCAGCAGCCGGACAGGCCCTAGCGAGCAGTACTTC.

This clonotype turned up a few times. The V gene is TRBV11-2, the J gene TRBJ2-5; D remains ambiguous. Germline V gene data show CDR1 as SGHAT and CDR2 as FQNNGV. The V end lost 2 bases, the J end lost 4 bases, and 11 bases lay between the germline ends. This CDR3 has 14 residues. In nucleotides, the CDR3 is TGTGCCAGCAGCTTATCCCGCAGAGGAGAGACCCAGTACTTC. This sequence encodes CASSLSRRGETQYF.

This clonotype was seen a handful of times. The chain employs TRBV29-1 and TRBJ2-5; D remains unclear. V was pared by 4 bases and J by 5 bases, with 8 bases between. CDR1 and CDR2 from the germline V gene are SQVTM and ANQGSEA. CDR3 size: 11 residues. The CDR3 spells CSVVKAETQYF. Written as DNA, the CDR3 is TGCAGCGTTGTAAAGGCGGAGACCCAGTACTTC.

The chain joins TRBV4-3 to TRBJ2-1; TRBD2 matches at 7 bases. The CDR3 runs to 17 residues. Losses at the gene ends were 2 bases for V and 0 bases for J; bases not matched to a gene: 7. CDR1 is LGHNA, CDR2 YSLEER, per germline. CDR3 protein: CASSQLPAGTSYNEQFF. DNA for the CDR3: TGCGCCAGCAGCCAACTACCAGCGGGAACCTCCTACAATGAGCAGTTCTTC.

This clonotype was observed a few times. This chain connects TRBV29-1 to TRBJ2-2; no reliable D call. Germline assignment: CDR1 SQVTM and CDR2 ANQGSEA. The CDR3 totals 14 residues. Trimming pared 3 bases from V and 1 base from J, leaving 9 bases between. CDR3 nucleotide sequence: TGCAGCGTTGAGGAGAAAAGGAACACCGGGGAGCTGTTTTTT. As protein: CSVEEKRNTGELFF.

This clonotype was seen a handful of times. The chain links TRBV29-1 to TRBJ2-1; 8 bases agree with TRBD2. Germline CDR1 and CDR2: SQVTM and ANQGSEA. The trim removed 2 bases at V and 15 bases at J, leaving 6 bases unmatched. The CDR3 totals 11 residues. The CDR3 is CSVENRGLGFF. For the CDR3, the DNA is TGCAGCGTTGAAAACCGGGGACTAGGGTTCTTC.

The chain couples TRBV11-2 to TRBJ2-3, with 7 bases matching TRBD2. V lost 5 bases to trimming and J lost 3 bases; unmatched junction nucleotides: 5. CDR3 length equals 14 residues. Germline CDR1 reads SGHAT; CDR2 reads FQNNGV. CDR3 in DNA: TGTGCCAGCAGCAGGCGGGAGAGGACAGATACGCAGTATTTT. Protein product: CASSRRERTDTQYF.

This clonotype appeared a few times. The V and J genes are TRBV9 and TRBJ2-5; 10 positions agree with TRBD2. The DNA matches TRBJ2-1 better at its end, which makes the J call doubtful. Germline V gene lookup returns CDR1 SGDLS and CDR2 YYNGEE. The CDR3 spans 16 residues. The CDR3: CASSVGPAGGDNEQFF. CDR3 nucleotides: TGTGCCAGCAGCGTAGGTCCAGCGGGAGGGGACAATGAGCAGTTCTTC.

This clonotype was seen a few times. The chain links TRBV29-1 to TRBJ1-2; D gene unclear. V dropped 8 bases and J dropped 3 bases, with 10 bases sitting between them. Germline values: CDR1 SQVTM, CDR2 ANQGSEA. The CDR3 spans 11 residues. CDR3 coding DNA: TGCAGCTTTAAGAGGGACTATGGCTACACCTTC. This codes for CSFKRDYGYTF.

J is TRBJ2-5 and V is TRBV20-1; 12 bases fit TRBD2. V lost 6 bases, J lost 4 bases, and 9 bases stayed unmatched. There are 15 residues in the CDR3. Looked up from germline, CDR1 is DFQATT and CDR2 is SNEGSKA (reference sequence). The CDR3 sequence is CSAERSLAGGETQYF. The CDR3 DNA reads TGCAGTGCCGAGAGGTCACTAGCGGGAGGAGAGACCCAGTACTTC.

This chain connects TRBV28 to TRBJ2-5; D possibly corresponds to TRBD1 (5 bases). The DNA end favors TRBJ2-1, so the J call may be wrong. CDR1 and CDR2 from the germline V gene are MDHEN and SYDVKM. The CDR3 runs 14 residues. This chain's CDR3 is CASRRRQTYNEQFF. In DNA form, the CDR3 reads TGTGCCAGCAGAAGAAGACAGACTTACAATGAGCAGTTCTTC.

The V gene is TRBV28, the J gene TRBJ2-3; possible D gene TRBD2, 6 bases. Trimming took 6 bases from V and 3 from J, leaving 16 bases between them. The CDR3 spans 15 residues. In germline, CDR1 is MDHEN, CDR2 SYDVKM. The CDR3 reads CASSPTGEGTDTQYF. CDR3 DNA: TGTGCCAGCAGCCCGACGGGAGAGGGTACAGATACGCAGTATTTT.

The table lists this clonotype with a count of one. The chain links TRBV6-1 to TRBJ1-5; TRBD1 matches at 8 bases. The V and J ends lost 6 bases and 1 base, in that order; junction bases with no gene match: 8. Germline CDR1 reads MNHNS; CDR2 reads SASEGT. The CDR3 has 16 amino acids. The CDR3 DNA follows: TGTGCCAGCAGACCTTGGGACAGGTGGAGCAATCAGCCCCAGCATTTT. As protein: CASRPWDRWSNQPQHF.

This clonotype occurred many times. The chain has TRBV20-1 and TRBJ2-7; no reliable D call. CDR3 size: 12 residues. Germline CDR1 and CDR2: DFQATT and SNEGSKA (reference sequence). Trimming left V 7 bases short and J 5 bases short, with 15 bases between. CDR3: CSGGPGGHEQYF. In DNA, the CDR3 is TGCAGTGGTGGCCCCGGCGGCCACGAGCAGTACTTC.

In its sample, this clonotype was seen a few times. The chain carries TRBV28 and TRBJ2-1; 10 bases match TRBD1. Germline V gene data show CDR1 as MDHEN and CDR2 as SYDVKM. This CDR3 is built from 17 residues. The ends lost 5 bases at V and 5 bases at J; junction bases unmatched: 12. CDR3 loop: CASSKSPGTGVHNEQFF. The CDR3, as DNA: TGTGCCAGCAGTAAATCACCCGGGACAGGGGTCCACAATGAGCAGTTCTTC.

Regarding this clonotype: The junction does not match germline at one end; this may be a read error. The chain combines TRBV6-5 with TRBJ1-1; D is uncertain. CDR1 MNHEY and CDR2 SVGAGI come from the germline V gene. The CDR3 is 13 residues long. The DNA for the CDR3 is TGTACCAGCAGTTCCATCATGAACACTGAAGCTTTCTTT. Protein product: CTSSSIMNTEAFF.

The CDR3 loop is CASSEGFNEQFF. The DNA of the CDR3 is TGTGCCAGCTCTGAAGGGTTCAATGAGCAGTTCTTC. The V and J genes are TRBV18 and TRBJ2-1; D unresolved. The CDR3 consists of 12 residues. CDR1 KGHSH and CDR2 LQKENI come from the germline V gene. Trimming shortened V by 6 bases and J by 6 bases, and 9 bases separated the two germline ends.

On this clonotype: Just one base apart from a much larger clone, this may be a read error. This chain links TRBV7-6 with TRBJ2-3; 13 nucleotides match TRBD2. Germline V gene lookup returns CDR1 SGHVS and CDR2 FNYEAQ. The CDR3 sequence is 15 residues long. The CDR3, as DNA: TGTGCCAGCAGCTTTGGACTAGCGGGAGCAGATACGCGGTATTTT. It codes for CASSFGLAGADTRYF.

This clonotype turned up a few times. The rearrangement links TRBV7-9 to TRBJ2-5; the D gene is possibly TRBD2 (6 bases). The length of the CDR3 is 14 residues. Trimming pared 1 base from V and 5 bases from J, leaving 11 bases between. Germline CDR1 is SEHNR and CDR2 is FQNEAQ (reference sequence). CDR3: CASSLGAGPETQYF. The CDR3 DNA sequence: TGTGCCAGCAGCTTAGGCGCGGGGCCGGAGACCCAGTACTTC.

This rearrangement joins TRBV3-1 to TRBJ2-1; 7 bases agree with TRBD1. The J call could be wrong; TRBJ2-5 is a better fit for the DNA end. Looked up from germline, CDR1 is LGHDT and CDR2 is YNNKEL (reference sequence). The CDR3 is 14 amino acids. The DNA for the CDR3 is TGTGCCAGCAGCCACGGGACAGTAAAAGAGACCCAGTACTTC. Its protein product is CASSHGTVKETQYF.

V usage is TRBV20-1 and J usage is TRBJ2-7; 10 bases are a match to TRBD2. Germline lookup yields CDR1 DFQATT and CDR2 SNEGSKA (reference sequence). The CDR3 has 16 residues. Trimming cost V 3 bases and J 1 base; bases outside gene matches: 9. The CDR3 spells CSASEASGRNSYEQYF. CDR3 DNA sequence: TGCAGTGCTAGTGAGGCTAGCGGGAGAAATTCCTACGAGCAGTACTTC.